Sequencing of this T cell receptor (beta chain) was carried out in a study of blood T cell repertoires in COVID-19 (dated by TCRdb to the early 2020s). Background for the entire study: Samples covering the acute and convalescent phases of COVID-19 were provided by collaborators in the United States, Italy and Spain. The prospective study material was composed of cDNA or gDNA derived from T cells, B-cell-depleted T cells, or PBMCs. Deeply sampled blood TCRbeta repertoires from subjects exposed to, actively infected with, or recovered from COVID-19 were included in the dataset. The repertoires were made available in a free public database intended to serve as a resource for research on the immune response to SARS-CoV-2. The samples were drawn from two sources: the first 160 participants of the ongoing ImmuneRACE study, and some 1,300 subjects contributed by 6 global collaborators. Sample metadata almost always included a de-identified subject ID, COVID-19 status, age in years and sex. Where available, HLA class I and class II types were taken from metadata supplied by the sample provider and were not determined by assay-based typing.

For CDR1 and CDR2, the germline V gene lists WSHSY and SAAADI. Trimming takes 8 bases from V and 2 bases from J, and the germline ends sit 12 bases apart. Measured from the cysteine to the phenylalanine, the CDR3 is 14 residues long. Here the CDR3 DNA is all that survives: 42 bases in frame from base 1. Enrolling through a virtual design, the prospective study's participants ranged in age from roughly 18 to 90 years and lived across about two dozen United States geographic areas. Cohort assignment in the prospective study relied on participant-reported clinical history from a screening survey and a study questionnaire. In the prospective study, whole blood, serum and a nasopharyngeal or oropharyngeal swab were collected from each participant by mobile phlebotomists. Additional blood draws and questionnaires over an approximately 2-month period could optionally be provided by prospective study participants. Before DNA extraction, blood samples from the prospective study were shipped at room temperature or frozen.

The full study reports these points: The quantity of clinical and demographic metadata differed by source and by participant and was supplied without curation.

On this clone: The specificity of this receptor is unknown. Base qualities are not provided; no much larger clone lies one nucleotide away.

The immunoSEQ Assay, a bias-controlled multiplex PCR, was used to amplify TCRbeta CDR3 regions from genomic DNA. Per the authors' processing: The number of nucleated cells in each sample was estimated by amplification of reference gene primers within the assay. To quantify the absolute abundance of each unique TCRbeta CDR3 rearrangement, sequence reads were collapsed and filtered. For each sample, productive Simpson clonality was calculated as the square root of Simpson's diversity index across productive rearrangements. TCRdb took over this immuneACCESS table, retaining in-frame rearrangements with V and J assigned. Such tables are incomplete; in checked studies, under half of the missing clones stem from an unresolved V gene, and the remainder is unexplained. V, J and clone size were drawn from that table, and D and trimming were deduced from the DNA. This sample gives roughly 68,000 clones in total; 65% to 85% of them show up just once. Of the sample, 3.8% falls within the top ten clones.

The sequenced sample was PBMCs or T cells enriched from blood (not recorded which). The sequence came from a woman in her thirties or forties with acute COVID-19. In this chain, TRBV10-2 is recombined with TRBJ2-2, with the D gene not confidently named. The sequenced DNA is TGCGCCAGCCGGATTGGCGGTAACACCGGGGAGCTGTTTTTT. This sequence encodes CASRIGGNTGELFF.